This TCR beta chain is drawn from a study of blood T cells in healthy people across ages. With a J-beta primer mix and a sample-barcoded 5' primer, a second PCR ran about 7 to 12 cycles. TCRdb independently ran MiXCR on the 5' RACE reads; one entry per CDR3 protein. The sample gives about 800,000 distinct CDR3 sequences, about three fifths of which show up once; roughly 22% is in the top ten. Notes on this clonotype: What it binds is unknown.

Points from the study as a whole: Strong correlation existed between TCR beta diversity and naive T cell percentage.

CDR1 is DFQATT, CDR2 SNEGSKA, per germline (reference sequence). The CDR3 has 15 amino acids. The germline V and J ends were trimmed by 5 bases and 6 bases, with 20 bases remaining between them. Material for sequencing was blood. The receptor comes from a man aged 25 to 40 in good health. This chain links TRBV20-1 with TRBJ2-4; tentative D call: TRBD1 (6 bases). For the CDR3, the DNA is TGCAGTGCTTGGGGACACCCAAAAGCCGGAAACATTCAGTACTTC. Translating it yields CSAWGHPKAGNIQYF.